The 3 T cell receptor beta chains reported below all come from one sample, sequenced in a study of blood T cell repertoires in COVID-19. Clones were sequenced by immunoSEQ multiplex PCR, and TCRdb holds only the in-frame ones, with some missing. Of 150,000 to 200,000 clones detected, 82% appear once; the ten largest clones hold approximately 7%. Sequencing used peripheral blood. These receptors originate from a woman aged 35 to 49 with COVID-19, enrolled during active disease.

The J gene is TRBJ2-3, the V gene TRBV30; D might be TRBD2 (7 bases). Germline values: CDR1 GTSNPN, CDR2 SVGIG (reference sequence). The CDR3 is 14 amino acids. V was pared by 2 bases and J by 5 bases, with 14 bases between. CDR3 bases: TGTGCCTGGAGTCGGGTGGGAGGGGGAGATACGCAGTATTTT. Residues: CAWSRVGGGDTQYF.

The gene calls are TRBV6-1 and TRBJ1-6, with D maybe TRBD1 (6 bases). Trimming shortened V by 1 base and J by 5 bases, and 9 bases separated the two germline ends. CDR3 size: 15 residues. Germline values: CDR1 MNHNS, CDR2 SASEGT. The DNA of the CDR3 is TGTGCCAGCAGTGAAGGGGGGCAGAATAATTCACCCCTCCACTTT. The encoded protein is CASSEGGQNNSPLHF.

CDR3 sequence (DNA): TGTGCCAGCAATACCCCAGGGGGCCGGGGCCAGCCCCAGCATTTT. Protein: CASNTPGGRGQPQHF. The rearrangement links TRBV28 to TRBJ1-5, with 8 positions matching TRBD1. Germline values: CDR1 MDHEN, CDR2 SYDVKM. V dropped 7 bases and J dropped 7; count of bases not matched to a gene: 12. The CDR3 loop spans 15 amino acids.